This paragraph reports one TCR beta chain. This clonotype was seen a handful of times. Its antigen is currently not known. No clone much larger than this one lies a single base away; base qualities are absent. Trimming removed 4 bases from V and 4 bases from J; the gene matches leave 7 bases unexplained. The CDR3, from cysteine to phenylalanine, totals 14 residues. Of all the DNA, just the CDR3 is kept, 42 bases in frame from base 1. CDR1 and CDR2 were assigned from the germline V gene as SQVTM and ANQGSEA. The method behind the library was RT-PCR. Sequencing relied on an Illumina HiSeq 2500. Starting from the raw public reads, TCRdb applied fastp trimming at Q25, assembled clones with MiXCR and retained in-frame beta chains. Rows are unified per CDR3 protein, each entry keeping the most common DNA and genes. The sample yields approximately 700,000 distinct CDR3 sequences; more than 15% were counted once. The top ten clonotypes cover roughly 12% of the sample.

The data were obtained in a study of response to subunit inactivated influenza vaccine (dated by TCRdb to the late 2010s). In the study overall: Deep quantitative T cell receptor repertoire profiling was used in the study to track responses to a trivalent subunit inactivated influenza vaccine.

The study at large found these results: It was suggested by the authors that each seasonal influenza vaccination may recruit only a limited number of new T cells.

This receptor was identified in a man aged 50 to 60 who received an inactivated influenza vaccine. Donor details come from another sample of the same person, matched by shared clones. The material was PBMCs from blood, obtained about 11 days after vaccination. The chain uses TRBV29-1 and TRBJ2-1; 7 central nucleotides agree with TRBD2. The CDR3 is CSVGEGGFYNEQFF. Read as DNA, the sequence is TGCAGCGTTGGGGAGGGCGGATTTTACAATGAGCAGTTCTTC.